This T cell receptor beta chain was observed in a study of T cells expressing NK-cell markers. Looking at the study overall: All TCR beta repertoires analysed originated from sorted CD3+CD56+NKG2C+, CD3+CD56+NKG2C- and CD3+CD56-NKG2C+ T cells.

TCRdb reprocessed the 5' RACE reads and reports one entry per CDR3 protein, with no DNA. The sample has 500,000 or so distinct CDR3 sequences; the top ten hold around 3.3%. Points on this clonotype: Its antigen is still unknown.

Overall study findings and caveats: Unclear, still, was the HCMV specificity of the expanded NKG2C+ T cell clones.

The CDR3 sequence is 13 residues long. Germline CDR1 MNHNS, CDR2 SASEGT. Input material: blood T cells: a sorted CD56 or NKG2C T cell subset, CD4+ or CD8+ T cells, or bulk PBMC T cells (not recorded which). The V call is TRBV6-1, the J call TRBJ1-5. The receptor was isolated from a man aged 18 to 30 in good health. CDR3 sequence reads: CASSAGTIQPQHF.